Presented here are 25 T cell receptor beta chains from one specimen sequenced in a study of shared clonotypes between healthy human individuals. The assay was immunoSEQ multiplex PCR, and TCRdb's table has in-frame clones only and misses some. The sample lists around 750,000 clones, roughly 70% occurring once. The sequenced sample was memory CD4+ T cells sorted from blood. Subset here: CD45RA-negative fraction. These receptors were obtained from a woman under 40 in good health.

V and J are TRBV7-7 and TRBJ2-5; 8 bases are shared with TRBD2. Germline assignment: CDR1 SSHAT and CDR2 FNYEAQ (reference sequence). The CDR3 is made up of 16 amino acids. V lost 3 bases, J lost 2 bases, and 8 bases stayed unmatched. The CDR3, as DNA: TGTGCCAGCAGCTTGAATCCTCTAGCGGGTCAAGAGACCCAGTACTTC. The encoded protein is CASSLNPLAGQETQYF.

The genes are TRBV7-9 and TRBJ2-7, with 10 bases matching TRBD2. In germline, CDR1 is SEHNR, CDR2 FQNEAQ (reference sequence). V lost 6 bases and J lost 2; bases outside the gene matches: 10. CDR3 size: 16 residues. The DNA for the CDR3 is TGTGCCAGCAGTCGTTCCGGGACTAGCGTCACCTACGAGCAGTACTTC. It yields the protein CASSRSGTSVTYEQYF. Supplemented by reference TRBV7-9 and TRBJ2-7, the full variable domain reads DTGVSQNPRHKITKRGQNVTFRCDPISEHNRLYWYRQTLGQGPEFLTYFQNEAQLEKSRLLSDRFSAERPKGSFSTLEIQRTEQGDSAMYLCASSRSGTSVTYEQYFGPGTRLTVT.

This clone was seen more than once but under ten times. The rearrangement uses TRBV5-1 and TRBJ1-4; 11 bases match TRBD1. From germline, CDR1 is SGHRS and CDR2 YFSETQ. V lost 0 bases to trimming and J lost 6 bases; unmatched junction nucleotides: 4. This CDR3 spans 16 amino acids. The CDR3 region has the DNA TGCGCCAGCAGCTTGGACCCGGGACAGGGGGATGAAAAACTGTTTTTT. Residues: CASSLDPGQGDEKLFF.

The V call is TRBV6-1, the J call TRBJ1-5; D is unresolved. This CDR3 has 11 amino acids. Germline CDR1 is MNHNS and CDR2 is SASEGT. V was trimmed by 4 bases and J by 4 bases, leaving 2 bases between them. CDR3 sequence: CASSGNQPQHF. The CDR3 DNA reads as TGTGCCAGCAGTGGAAATCAGCCCCAGCATTTT.

The CDR3 reads CASSGSSGGPATQYF. The CDR3 DNA follows: TGTGCCAGCAGCGGCTCTAGCGGAGGCCCAGCGACCCAGTACTTC. V is TRBV7-2 and J is TRBJ2-5, with TRBD2 matching 7 bases. Trimming cost V 5 bases and J 7 bases; bases outside gene matches: 13. The CDR3 has 15 residues. CDR1 SGHTA and CDR2 FQGNSA come from the germline V gene.

DNA of the CDR3: TGTGCCAGCAGCCAACGAACGAGGGGGGAGCAGTACTTC. This gives the protein CASSQRTRGEQYF. The chain employs TRBV7-2 and TRBJ2-7; the D gene is possibly TRBD1 (6 bases). The CDR3 contains 13 residues. The V gene's germline CDR1 is SGHTA and CDR2 FQGNSA. The V end was cut by 5 bases, the J end by 7 bases, with 15 bases between.

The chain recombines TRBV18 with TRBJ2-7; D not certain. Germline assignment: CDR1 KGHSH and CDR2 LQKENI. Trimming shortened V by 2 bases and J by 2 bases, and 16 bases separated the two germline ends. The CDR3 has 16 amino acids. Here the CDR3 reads CASSPGRAKITYEQYF. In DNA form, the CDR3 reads TGTGCCAGCTCACCAGGCCGGGCCAAGATCACCTACGAGCAGTACTTC.

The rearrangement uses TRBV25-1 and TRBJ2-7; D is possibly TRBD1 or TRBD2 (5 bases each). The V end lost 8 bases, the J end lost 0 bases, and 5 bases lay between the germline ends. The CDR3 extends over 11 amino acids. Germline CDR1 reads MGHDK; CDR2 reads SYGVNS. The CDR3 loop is CASGTSYEQYF. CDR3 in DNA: TGTGCCAGCGGGACCTCCTACGAGCAGTACTTC.

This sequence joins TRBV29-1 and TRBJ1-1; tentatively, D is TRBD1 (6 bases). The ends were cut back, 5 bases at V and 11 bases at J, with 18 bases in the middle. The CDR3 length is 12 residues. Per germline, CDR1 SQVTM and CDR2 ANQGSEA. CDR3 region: CSVYSTGDLAFF. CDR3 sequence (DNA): TGCAGCGTTTATTCGACAGGAGATTTGGCTTTCTTT.

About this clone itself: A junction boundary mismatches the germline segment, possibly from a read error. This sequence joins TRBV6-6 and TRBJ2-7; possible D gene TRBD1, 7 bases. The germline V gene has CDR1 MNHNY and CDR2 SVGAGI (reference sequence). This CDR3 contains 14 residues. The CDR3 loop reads CAISTGEVPYEQYF. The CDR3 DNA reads TGTGCCATCAGTACAGGGGAGGTCCCCTACGAGCAGTACTTC.

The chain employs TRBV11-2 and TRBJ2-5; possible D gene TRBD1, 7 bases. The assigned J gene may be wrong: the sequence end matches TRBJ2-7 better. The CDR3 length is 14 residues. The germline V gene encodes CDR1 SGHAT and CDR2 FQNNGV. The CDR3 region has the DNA TGTGCCAGCAGCTTAGCCAGGGGGGTCTACGAGCAGTACTTC. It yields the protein CASSLARGVYEQYF.

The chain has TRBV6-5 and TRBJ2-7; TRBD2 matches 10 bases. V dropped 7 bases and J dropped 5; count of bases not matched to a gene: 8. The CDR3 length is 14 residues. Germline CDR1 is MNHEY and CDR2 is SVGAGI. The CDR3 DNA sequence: TGTGCCAGCAAGGACAGCGGGAGGGCCCACGAGCAGTACTTC. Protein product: CASKDSGRAHEQYF.

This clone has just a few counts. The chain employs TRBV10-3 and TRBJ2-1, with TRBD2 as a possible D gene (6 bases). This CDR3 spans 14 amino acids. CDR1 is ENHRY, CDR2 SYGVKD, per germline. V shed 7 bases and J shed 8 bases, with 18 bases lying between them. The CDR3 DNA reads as TGTGCCATCAAGGAGGGCCATAGCGTCGATGAGCAGTTCTTC. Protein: CAIKEGHSVDEQFF.

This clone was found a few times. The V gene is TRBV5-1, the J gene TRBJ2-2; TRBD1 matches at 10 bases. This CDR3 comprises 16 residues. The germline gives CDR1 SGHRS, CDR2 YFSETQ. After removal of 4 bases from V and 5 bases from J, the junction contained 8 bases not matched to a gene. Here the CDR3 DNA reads TGCGCCAGCAGCACTTGGACAGGGGGATCGACCGGGGAGCTGTTTTTT. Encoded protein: CASSTWTGGSTGELFF.

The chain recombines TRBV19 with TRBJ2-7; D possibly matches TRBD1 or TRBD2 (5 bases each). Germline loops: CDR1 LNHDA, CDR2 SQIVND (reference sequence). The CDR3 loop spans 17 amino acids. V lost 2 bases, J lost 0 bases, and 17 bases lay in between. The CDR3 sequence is CASSIRTGTASSYEQYF. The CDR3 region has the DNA TGTGCCAGTAGTATACGTACCGGGACCGCGTCCTCCTACGAGCAGTACTTC.

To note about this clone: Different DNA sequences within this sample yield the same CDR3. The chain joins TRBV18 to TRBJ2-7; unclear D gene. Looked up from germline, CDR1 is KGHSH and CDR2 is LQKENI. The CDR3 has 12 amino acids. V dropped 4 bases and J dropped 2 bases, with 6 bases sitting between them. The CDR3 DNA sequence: TGTGCCAGCTCACTGGGAACCTACGAGCAGTACTTC. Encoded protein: CASSLGTYEQYF.

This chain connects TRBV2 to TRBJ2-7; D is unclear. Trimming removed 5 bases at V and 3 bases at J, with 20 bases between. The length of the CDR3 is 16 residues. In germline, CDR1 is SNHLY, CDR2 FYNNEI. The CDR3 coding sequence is TGTGCCAGCAGTATCGGTATATTACAGACAAACTACGAGCAGTACTTC. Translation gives CASSIGILQTNYEQYF.

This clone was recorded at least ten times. The CDR3 is CASSQPLPQEEGNTIYF. In DNA, the CDR3 is TGCGCCAGCAGTCAACCCCTCCCACAGGAGGAGGGAAACACCATATATTTT. This sequence joins TRBV23-1 and TRBJ1-3; maybe TRBD1 (5 bases). TRBV23-1 is an ORF, and what it does is uncertain. The V gene lost 2 bases and the J gene lost 4 bases, with 18 bases spanning the gap. This CDR3 is 17 amino acids long.

The CDR3 sequence: CASSVHPGQGNEKLFF. The CDR3 region has the DNA TGTGCCAGCAGCGTCCATCCGGGACAGGGTAATGAAAAACTGTTTTTT. V is TRBV9 and J is TRBJ1-4; 9 bases are a match to TRBD1. Germline V gives CDR1 SGDLS, CDR2 YYNGEE. The CDR3 spans 16 residues. V lost 2 bases and J lost 4; bases outside the gene matches: 6.

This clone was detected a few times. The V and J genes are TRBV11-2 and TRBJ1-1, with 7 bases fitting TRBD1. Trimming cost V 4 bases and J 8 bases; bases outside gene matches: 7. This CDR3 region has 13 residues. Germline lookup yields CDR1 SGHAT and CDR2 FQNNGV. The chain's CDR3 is CASSWGQLFEAFF. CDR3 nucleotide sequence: TGTGCCAGCAGCTGGGGACAGTTGTTCGAAGCTTTCTTT.

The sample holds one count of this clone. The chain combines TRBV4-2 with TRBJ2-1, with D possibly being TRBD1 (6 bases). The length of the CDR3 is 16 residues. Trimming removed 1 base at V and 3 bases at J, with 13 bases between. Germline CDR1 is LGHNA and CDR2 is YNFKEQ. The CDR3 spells CASSQAARQDYNEQFF. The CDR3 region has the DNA TGTGCCAGCAGCCAAGCAGCGAGACAGGACTACAATGAGCAGTTCTTC.

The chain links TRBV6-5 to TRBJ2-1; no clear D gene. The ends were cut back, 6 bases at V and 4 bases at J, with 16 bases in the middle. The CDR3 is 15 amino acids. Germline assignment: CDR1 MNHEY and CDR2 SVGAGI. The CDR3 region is CASRRTNGPYNEQFF. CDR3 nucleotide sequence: TGTGCCAGCAGGCGGACGAACGGGCCTTACAATGAGCAGTTCTTC.

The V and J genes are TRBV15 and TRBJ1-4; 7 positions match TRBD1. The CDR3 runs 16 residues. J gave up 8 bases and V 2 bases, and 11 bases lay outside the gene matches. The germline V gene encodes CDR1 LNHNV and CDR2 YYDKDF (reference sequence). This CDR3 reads CATSRPRQGSGEKLFF. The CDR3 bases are TGTGCCACCAGCAGACCTAGACAGGGTTCAGGAGAAAAACTGTTTTTT.

The CDR3 DNA reads as TGTGCCAGTAGTAGGCACAGAGGTTCGGGGGAGCAGTACTTC. Its protein is CASSRHRGSGEQYF. The chain is built from TRBV19 and TRBJ2-7; D may be TRBD2 (5 bases). Between the trimmed V and J ends, which lost 4 bases and 7 bases, there was a span of 17 bases. Looked up from germline, CDR1 is LNHDA and CDR2 is SQIVND (reference sequence). This CDR3 contains 14 residues.

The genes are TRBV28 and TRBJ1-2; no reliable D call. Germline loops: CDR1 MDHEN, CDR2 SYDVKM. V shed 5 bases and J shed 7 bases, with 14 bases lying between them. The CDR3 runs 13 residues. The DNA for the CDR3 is TGTGCCAGCAGTCTCCTTGGGGTTGGTGGCTACACCTTC. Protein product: CASSLLGVGGYTF.